The rows below give T cell receptor beta chains drawn from one sample of a study of shared T cell receptors in the human thymus. Only in-frame clones appear in the TCRdb table, and some are missing; sequencing was by immunoSEQ multiplex PCR. Of 550,000 to 800,000 clones in the sample, roughly 85% were seen once. The sample was also reused in another study, on human thymus T cells.

The sample consisted of thymocytes. The receptors originated from a girl under three years old with a congenital heart defect. The CDR3 runs from the conserved cysteine through the conserved F or W. Each record gives: CDR3 DNA, CDR3 protein, V gene, D gene, J gene, clone size. D genes are given only for firm matches. Not every row has a clone size; where given, it reads once, few, many or a size class.

cdr3_nt: TGTGCCAGTAGTATTGAGGGGCCACAGGGTCCCTATGGCTACACCTTC
cdr3_aa: CASSIEGPQGPYGYTF
v_call: TRBV19
d_call: NA
j_call: TRBJ1-2
clone_size: NA

cdr3_nt: TGCGCCAGCAGCCAAACGGAAATGGAACAGGGCTACACCTTC
cdr3_aa: CASSQTEMEQGYTF
v_call: TRBV4-1
d_call: NA
j_call: TRBJ1-2
clone_size: NA

cdr3_nt: TGCAGCGTGCCACAGAACACTGAAGCTTTCTTT
cdr3_aa: CSVPQNTEAFF
v_call: TRBV29-1
d_call: NA
j_call: TRBJ1-1
clone_size: NA

cdr3_nt: TGTGCCAGCAGTGACTCGACAGGGGACCCTACCGGGGAGCTGTTTTTT
cdr3_aa: CASSDSTGDPTGELFF
v_call: TRBV6-4
d_call: TRBD1
j_call: TRBJ2-2
clone_size: NA

cdr3_nt: TGTGCCAGCTCCCAAGGGGTTAGCTCCTACGAGCAGTACTTC
cdr3_aa: CASSQGVSSYEQYF
v_call: TRBV18
d_call: NA
j_call: TRBJ2-7
clone_size: NA

cdr3_nt: TGTGCCAGCAGCTTAATGGGACTTAAAAACACTGAAGCTTTCTTT
cdr3_aa: CASSLMGLKNTEAFF
v_call: TRBV5-6
d_call: NA
j_call: TRBJ1-1
clone_size: NA

cdr3_nt: TGTGCCAGCAGCTCATGGCCGGGGAGCAATCAGCCCCAGCATTTT
cdr3_aa: CASSSWPGSNQPQHF
v_call: TRBV7-2
d_call: NA
j_call: TRBJ1-5
clone_size: NA

cdr3_nt: TGTGCCAGCAGCTCCAACCCGGGACTCCAGGGTAGCAATCAGCCCCAGCATTTT
cdr3_aa: CASSSNPGLQGSNQPQHF
v_call: TRBV7-9
d_call: NA
j_call: TRBJ1-5
clone_size: NA

cdr3_nt: TGTGCCAGCAGCTTGAACGCCAGGGGGACCTATGGCTACACCTTC
cdr3_aa: CASSLNARGTYGYTF
v_call: TRBV5-6
d_call: TRBD1
j_call: TRBJ1-2
clone_size: NA

cdr3_nt: TGCGCCAGCAGCCAAGGAAAGTCAGCCCAGGGGGGAGAGCAGTTCTTC
cdr3_aa: CASSQGKSAQGGEQFF
v_call: TRBV4-1
d_call: NA
j_call: TRBJ2-1
clone_size: NA

cdr3_nt: TGTGCCAGCTCACCTGATGGGACAGGGCTGAGCCAGCCCCAGCATTTT
cdr3_aa: CASSPDGTGLSQPQHF
v_call: TRBV18
d_call: TRBD1
j_call: TRBJ1-5
clone_size: NA

cdr3_nt: TGCGCCAGCAGCCAAGTATCAGGGTTAATGAACACTGAAGCTTTCTTT
cdr3_aa: CASSQVSGLMNTEAFF
v_call: TRBV4-3
d_call: NA
j_call: TRBJ1-1
clone_size: NA

cdr3_nt: TGTGCCAGCAGTTCTGGCGGAAGCTCCTACGAGCAGTACTTC
cdr3_aa: CASSSGGSSYEQYF
v_call: TRBV27
d_call: NA
j_call: TRBJ2-7
clone_size: NA

cdr3_nt: TGTGCCAGTAGTATAGCCCCTCTTTCGGGATCTGATCACCGGGGCGGGGACGAAAAGACCCAGTACTTC
cdr3_aa: CASSIAPLSGSDHRGGDEKTQYF
v_call: TRBV19
d_call: NA
j_call: TRBJ2-5
clone_size: NA

cdr3_nt: TGTGCCATCAGCCAATCAGGGTCCGGAAACACCATATATTTT
cdr3_aa: CAISQSGSGNTIYF
v_call: TRBV10-3
d_call: NA
j_call: TRBJ1-3
clone_size: NA

cdr3_nt: TGTGCCAGCAGTGAAGCTGAGTCGGGAAGCTTCAAGAACACTGAAGCTTTCTTT
cdr3_aa: CASSEAESGSFKNTEAFF
v_call: TRBV6-1
d_call: NA
j_call: TRBJ1-1
clone_size: NA

cdr3_nt: TGTGCCAGCTCACCACCCGACAGGAACACTGAAGCTTTCTTT
cdr3_aa: CASSPPDRNTEAFF
v_call: TRBV18
d_call: NA
j_call: TRBJ1-1
clone_size: NA

cdr3_nt: TGTGCCAGCCGTATGAGCAGGGCGTACACCGGGGAGCTGTTTTTT
cdr3_aa: CASRMSRAYTGELFF
v_call: TRBV27
d_call: NA
j_call: TRBJ2-2
clone_size: NA

cdr3_nt: TGTGCCAGCAGCGCGAGGGGGGGGGACACAGATACGCAGTATTTT
cdr3_aa: CASSARGGDTDTQYF
v_call: TRBV9
d_call: NA
j_call: TRBJ2-3
clone_size: few

cdr3_nt: TGTGCCAGCAGCAACCTAGGTGTAGGGGCCCAAGAGACCCAGTACTTC
cdr3_aa: CASSNLGVGAQETQYF
v_call: TRBV21-1
d_call: NA
j_call: TRBJ2-5
clone_size: once

cdr3_nt: TGTGCCAGCAGCTTAGGCGCGGATTCCTACAATGAGCAGTTCTTC
cdr3_aa: CASSLGADSYNEQFF
v_call: TRBV7-2
d_call: NA
j_call: TRBJ2-1
clone_size: NA

cdr3_nt: TGTGCCAGCAGGCACGGGACTAGCGGCGGGGAGCTGTTTTTT
cdr3_aa: CASRHGTSGGELFF
v_call: TRBV6-5
d_call: TRBD2
j_call: TRBJ2-2
clone_size: NA

cdr3_nt: TGTGCCAGCTCACCACCGGGACAGGGCACCTCACCCCTCCACTTT
cdr3_aa: CASSPPGQGTSPLHF
v_call: TRBV18
d_call: TRBD1
j_call: TRBJ1-6
clone_size: NA

cdr3_nt: TGTGCCAGCAGCCAAGAGGGCGGGCACATCCGCATGAACACTGAAGCTTTCTTT
cdr3_aa: CASSQEGGHIRMNTEAFF
v_call: TRBV14
d_call: NA
j_call: TRBJ1-1
clone_size: NA

cdr3_nt: TGTGCCAGCAGTGAATTTAGGACTCTCTATGGCTACACCTTC
cdr3_aa: CASSEFRTLYGYTF
v_call: TRBV6-5
d_call: NA
j_call: TRBJ1-2
clone_size: NA

cdr3_nt: TGTGCCAGCAGTGATGGCGGCGGGCTACAGGGGGCGGTTTACAATGAGCAGTTCTTC
cdr3_aa: CASSDGGGLQGAVYNEQFF
v_call: TRBV6-4
d_call: TRBD1
j_call: TRBJ2-1
clone_size: few

cdr3_nt: TGTGCCAGCAGCCCCTGGACAGGGGGCTCTTACGAGCAGTACTTC
cdr3_aa: CASSPWTGGSYEQYF
v_call: TRBV7-9
d_call: TRBD1
j_call: TRBJ2-7
clone_size: NA